Listed below are T cell receptor beta chains from one sample, sequenced in a study of cytomegalovirus exposure and HLA in healthy donors. Using immunoSEQ multiplex PCR, the repertoire was profiled, and TCRdb retains in-frame clones only, with some absent. The table shows 150,000 or so clones, with about 84% occurring only once. The material sequenced was PBMCs. Receptor source: a woman between 40 and 50 years old in good health and CMV-seropositive. The CDR3 runs from the conserved cysteine through the conserved F or W. A D gene is named only where the DNA matches it firmly. Size is omitted from some rows. Given values are once, few, many or a class for expanded clones.

D gene: NA; V gene: TRBV19; clone size: few; J gene: TRBJ2-2; CDR3 protein: CASSLPRVGGELFF
D gene: NA; V gene: TRBV11-1; clone size: once; J gene: TRBJ1-1; CDR3 protein: CASSPSGLTEAFF
D gene: NA; V gene: TRBV5-4; clone size: NA; J gene: TRBJ2-2; CDR3 protein: CASNSGTDAGELFF
D gene: TRBD1; V gene: TRBV4-1; clone size: NA; J gene: TRBJ1-2; CDR3 protein: CASSQPRDRPYGYTF
D gene: NA; V gene: TRBV5-4; clone size: few; J gene: TRBJ2-7; CDR3 protein: CASSLAQTYEQYF
D gene: TRBD2; V gene: TRBV5-1; clone size: NA; J gene: TRBJ2-3; CDR3 protein: CASSLGGSADTQYF
D gene: NA; V gene: TRBV9; clone size: NA; J gene: TRBJ1-3; CDR3 protein: CASSVTGLNTIYF
D gene: TRBD2; V gene: TRBV6-5; clone size: NA; J gene: TRBJ2-7; CDR3 protein: CASSYTSGRYEQYF
D gene: TRBD2; V gene: TRBV6-5; clone size: once; J gene: TRBJ2-1; CDR3 protein: CASSPLAGGNEQFF
D gene: TRBD1; V gene: TRBV25-1; clone size: NA; J gene: TRBJ1-2; CDR3 protein: CASSGGGLGYTF
D gene: TRBD1; V gene: TRBV7-8; clone size: NA; J gene: TRBJ2-2; CDR3 protein: CASSFLGGTGSFSGELFF
D gene: NA; V gene: TRBV6-5; clone size: NA; J gene: TRBJ2-1; CDR3 protein: CASSRVQGNEQFF
D gene: TRBD2; V gene: TRBV27; clone size: NA; J gene: TRBJ2-7; CDR3 protein: CASSTGLDVARQYF
D gene: NA; V gene: TRBV30; clone size: NA; J gene: TRBJ2-5; CDR3 protein: CAWSKAWEQYF
D gene: NA; V gene: TRBV28; clone size: few; J gene: TRBJ2-7; CDR3 protein: CASSRLLREQYF
D gene: NA; V gene: TRBV25-1; clone size: NA; J gene: TRBJ1-5; CDR3 protein: CASSGTGWNQPQHF
D gene: NA; V gene: TRBV18; clone size: few; J gene: TRBJ2-5; CDR3 protein: CASSPLEGLGETQYF
D gene: TRBD2; V gene: TRBV5-6; clone size: NA; J gene: TRBJ2-3; CDR3 protein: CASSPLAVSTDTQYF
D gene: NA; V gene: TRBV28; clone size: NA; J gene: TRBJ1-5; CDR3 protein: CASSLSGVNQPQHF
D gene: NA; V gene: TRBV2; clone size: many; J gene: TRBJ1-1; CDR3 protein: CASSPGVYGAFF
D gene: NA; V gene: TRBV19; clone size: NA; J gene: TRBJ2-7; CDR3 protein: CASSRGRGGYEQYF
D gene: NA; V gene: TRBV2; clone size: NA; J gene: TRBJ2-2; CDR3 protein: CASLSLAANTGELFF
D gene: NA; V gene: TRBV5-6; clone size: once; J gene: TRBJ2-3; CDR3 protein: CASSSVVSTDTQYF
D gene: TRBD1; V gene: TRBV19; clone size: once; J gene: TRBJ2-6; CDR3 protein: CASATGAGANVLTF
D gene: TRBD1; V gene: TRBV19; clone size: NA; J gene: TRBJ2-7; CDR3 protein: CASRQGDEQYF
D gene: NA; V gene: TRBV7-8; clone size: NA; J gene: TRBJ2-7; CDR3 protein: CASSFSSYEQYF
D gene: NA; V gene: TRBV19; clone size: NA; J gene: TRBJ1-1; CDR3 protein: CASIQLSRSTEAFF
D gene: NA; V gene: TRBV30; clone size: NA; J gene: TRBJ2-2; CDR3 protein: CAWSPIAALTGELFF
D gene: NA; V gene: TRBV19; clone size: NA; J gene: TRBJ2-2; CDR3 protein: CASSVAKNTGELFF
D gene: NA; V gene: TRBV13; clone size: NA; J gene: TRBJ2-7; CDR3 protein: CASSVPGGYYEQYF
D gene: NA; V gene: TRBV5-1; clone size: NA; J gene: TRBJ2-1; CDR3 protein: CASSLPGLHYNEQFF
D gene: TRBD1; V gene: TRBV7-9; clone size: NA; J gene: TRBJ1-4; CDR3 protein: CASSGRQGANEKLFF
D gene: NA; V gene: TRBV5-4; clone size: NA; J gene: TRBJ1-1; CDR3 protein: CASSLGPDMPNTEAFF
D gene: NA; V gene: TRBV7-6; clone size: NA; J gene: TRBJ1-1; CDR3 protein: CASSLYRVPNTEAFF
D gene: NA; V gene: TRBV7-3; clone size: NA; J gene: TRBJ2-1; CDR3 protein: CASSNQRGDEQFF
D gene: TRBD2; V gene: TRBV2; clone size: NA; J gene: TRBJ2-3; CDR3 protein: CARGGGRGTDTQYF